This T cell receptor (beta chain) was identified in a study of shared clonotypes between healthy human individuals. CDR1 is SEHNR and CDR2 is FQNEAQ in the germline V gene (reference sequence). The CDR3 runs to 12 residues. V lost 5 bases and J 8 bases, leaving 12 bases between the germline ends. Assay: immunoSEQ multiplex PCR; the TCRdb copy retains only in-frame clones and omits some. The sample lists around 600,000 clones, roughly 97% seen once, with about 0.06% in the top ten. This TCR came from a woman aged 25 to 39 in good health. The chain employs TRBV7-9 and TRBJ1-2, with D uncertain. Material for sequencing was naive CD4+ T cells sorted from blood. Noted subset: CD45RA+ positively selected. CDR3 sequence: CASSAAERGYTF. CDR3 DNA: TGTGCCAGCAGCGCGGCAGAAAGAGGCTACACCTTC.